These T cell receptor beta chains were read from a single sample in a study of blood T cell repertoires in COVID-19. TCRdb's table, derived via immunoSEQ multiplex PCR, lists solely in-frame clones and lacks some. The table includes approximately 150,000 clones, around 84% detected once. The sample taken for sequencing was peripheral blood. These receptors all come from a human donor with acute or convalescent COVID-19. The donor label of this sample is uncertain. Each CDR3 is given with its conserved first and last residue. A D gene is named only where the DNA matches it firmly. The size field is filled for only some rows; it gives once, few, many or a size class.

CASSLSQGGSWAFF,TGTGCCAGCAGTTTAAGTCAGGGAGGGTCTTGGGCTTTCTTT,.,.,14,TRBJ1-1,TRBV28
CATSRGPDRGKLFF,TGTGCCACCAGCAGGGGACCCGACAGGGGAAAACTGTTTTTT,once,TRBD1,14,TRBJ1-4,TRBV15
CASRLQGAGEKLFF,TGTGCCAGCAGATTACAGGGGGCGGGGGAAAAACTGTTTTTT,.,TRBD1,14,TRBJ1-4,TRBV6-5
CASSLLAAAPMNTEAFF,TGTGCCAGCAGCTTGTTGGCGGCAGCTCCTATGAACACTGAAGCTTTCTTT,.,.,17,TRBJ1-1,TRBV5-6
CASSEGQGVYNEQFF,TGTGCCAGCAGTGAAGGGCAGGGGGTATACAATGAGCAGTTCTTC,.,TRBD1,15,TRBJ2-1,TRBV6-1
CASSAYSGATGGKETQYF,TGTGCCAGCAGTGCCTATTCGGGTGCGACAGGGGGGAAGGAGACCCAGTACTTC,once,TRBD1,18,TRBJ2-5,TRBV2
CASSPPAREGNTIYF,TGTGCCAGCAGCCCCCCGGCTAGAGAAGGAAACACCATATATTTT,.,.,15,TRBJ1-3,TRBV25-1
CASITTGTGSYGYTF,TGTGCCAGCATTACAACCGGGACAGGGAGCTATGGCTACACCTTC,.,TRBD1,15,TRBJ1-2,TRBV6-5
CASSQDRDQETQYF,TGTGCCAGCAGTCAAGACAGAGACCAAGAGACCCAGTACTTC,.,.,14,TRBJ2-5,TRBV27
CASSPDSGANVLTF,TGTGCCAGCAGCCCTGACTCCGGGGCCAACGTCCTGACTTTC,.,.,14,TRBJ2-6,TRBV5-6
CASSRGLSHTDTQYF,TGTGCCAGCAGCCGGGGACTATCCCACACAGATACGCAGTATTTT,.,TRBD2,15,TRBJ2-3,TRBV6-2/TRBV6-3
CASSQLGEDQPQHF,TGTGCCAGCAGCCAACTAGGAGAGGATCAGCCCCAGCATTTT,.,.,14,TRBJ1-5,TRBV3-1/TRBV3-2